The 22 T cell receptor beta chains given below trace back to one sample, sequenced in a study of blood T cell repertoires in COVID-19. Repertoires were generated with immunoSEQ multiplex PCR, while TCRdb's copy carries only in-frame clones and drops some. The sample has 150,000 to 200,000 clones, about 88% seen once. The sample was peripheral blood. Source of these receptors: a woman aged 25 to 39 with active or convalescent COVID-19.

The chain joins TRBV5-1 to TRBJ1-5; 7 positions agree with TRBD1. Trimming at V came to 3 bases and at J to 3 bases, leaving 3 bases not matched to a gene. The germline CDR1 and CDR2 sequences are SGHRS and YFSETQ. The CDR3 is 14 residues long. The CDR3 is CASSSGQPNQPQHF. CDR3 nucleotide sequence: TGCGCCAGCAGCTCGGGACAGCCCAATCAGCCCCAGCATTTT.

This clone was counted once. In nucleotides, the CDR3 is TGTGCCAGCAGTGAAATAGCCGGCCCCTACGAGCAGTACTTC. Translation: CASSEIAGPYEQYF. The chain uses TRBV6-1 and TRBJ2-7, with D unresolved. Deletions cut 2 bases from V and 2 bases from J, with 10 bases between. This CDR3 spans 14 amino acids. The germline gives CDR1 MNHNS, CDR2 SASEGT.

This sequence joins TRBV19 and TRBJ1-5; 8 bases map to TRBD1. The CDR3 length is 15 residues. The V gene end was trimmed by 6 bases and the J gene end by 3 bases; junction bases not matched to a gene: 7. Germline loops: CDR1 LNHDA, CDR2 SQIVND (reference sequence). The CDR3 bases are TGTGCCAGTAGGCTTCAGACAGGGGTCAATCAGCCCCAGCATTTT. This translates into CASRLQTGVNQPQHF.

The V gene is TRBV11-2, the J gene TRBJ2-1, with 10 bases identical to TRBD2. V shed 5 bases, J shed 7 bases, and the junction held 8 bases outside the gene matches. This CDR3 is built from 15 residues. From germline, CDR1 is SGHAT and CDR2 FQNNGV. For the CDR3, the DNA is TGTGCCAGCAGCCAGACTAGCGGGTTAACAAATGAGCAGTTCTTC. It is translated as CASSQTSGLTNEQFF.

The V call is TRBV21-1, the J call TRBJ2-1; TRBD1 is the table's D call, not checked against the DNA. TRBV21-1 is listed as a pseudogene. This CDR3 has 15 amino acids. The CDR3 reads CASSKFGTGGNEQFF. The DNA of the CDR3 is TGTGCCAGCAGCAAATTCGGGACAGGGGGGAACGAGCAGTTCTTC.

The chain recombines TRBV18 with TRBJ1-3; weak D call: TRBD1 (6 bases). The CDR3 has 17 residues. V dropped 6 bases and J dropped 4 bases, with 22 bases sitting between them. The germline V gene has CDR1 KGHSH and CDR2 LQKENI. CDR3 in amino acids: CASSRPSQRTAGNTIYF. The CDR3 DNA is TGTGCCAGCTCTCGCCCTAGCCAGAGGACAGCGGGAAACACCATATATTTT.

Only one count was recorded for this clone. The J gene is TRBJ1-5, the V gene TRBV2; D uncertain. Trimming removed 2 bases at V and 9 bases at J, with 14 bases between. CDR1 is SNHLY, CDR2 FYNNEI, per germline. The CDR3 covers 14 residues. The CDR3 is CASSESSGFRPQHF. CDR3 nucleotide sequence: TGTGCCAGCAGTGAAAGTTCCGGTTTTCGGCCCCAGCATTTT.

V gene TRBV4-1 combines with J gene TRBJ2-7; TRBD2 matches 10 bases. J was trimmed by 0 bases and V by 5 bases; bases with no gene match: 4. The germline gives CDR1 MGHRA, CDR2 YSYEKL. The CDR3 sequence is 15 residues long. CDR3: CASSIAGGSSYEQYF. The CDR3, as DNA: TGCGCCAGCAGCATAGCGGGGGGAAGCTCCTACGAGCAGTACTTC.

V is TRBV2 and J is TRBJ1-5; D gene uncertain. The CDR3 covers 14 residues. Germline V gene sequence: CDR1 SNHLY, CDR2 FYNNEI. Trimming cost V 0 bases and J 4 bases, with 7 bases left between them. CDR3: CASSEAFRNQPQHF. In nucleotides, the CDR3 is TGTGCCAGCAGTGAAGCCTTCAGGAATCAGCCCCAGCATTTT.

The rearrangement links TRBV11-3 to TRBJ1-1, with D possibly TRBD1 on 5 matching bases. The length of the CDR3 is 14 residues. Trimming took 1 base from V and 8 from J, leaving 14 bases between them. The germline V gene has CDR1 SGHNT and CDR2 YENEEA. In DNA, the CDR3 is TGTGCCAGCAGCTTAGGGCCAGGGTATGGGGAAGCTTTCTTT. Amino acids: CASSLGPGYGEAFF.

CDR3 DNA sequence: TGTGCCAGCAGCTTAAGGATTGGGACTAGCGGGGGGGCCAACGAGCAGTACTTC. Protein sequence: CASSLRIGTSGGANEQYF. The chain uses TRBV11-2 and TRBJ2-7; 16 bases align to TRBD2. CDR1 and CDR2 from the germline V gene are SGHAT and FQNNGV. J was trimmed by 5 bases and V by 2 bases; bases with no gene match: 9. This CDR3 comprises 18 residues.

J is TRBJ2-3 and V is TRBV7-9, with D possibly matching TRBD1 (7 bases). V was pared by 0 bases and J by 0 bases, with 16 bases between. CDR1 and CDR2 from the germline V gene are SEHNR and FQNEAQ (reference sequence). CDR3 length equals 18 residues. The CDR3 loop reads CASSLAGGPGGSTDTQYF. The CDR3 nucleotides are TGTGCCAGCAGCTTAGCGGGGGGCCCAGGGGGGAGCACAGATACGCAGTATTTT.

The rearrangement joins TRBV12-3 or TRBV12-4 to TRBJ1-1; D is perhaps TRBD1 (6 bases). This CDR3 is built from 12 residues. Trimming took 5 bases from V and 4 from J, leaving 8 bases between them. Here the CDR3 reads CASSTGFTEAFF. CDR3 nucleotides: TGTGCCAGCAGTACAGGGTTCACTGAAGCTTTCTTT.

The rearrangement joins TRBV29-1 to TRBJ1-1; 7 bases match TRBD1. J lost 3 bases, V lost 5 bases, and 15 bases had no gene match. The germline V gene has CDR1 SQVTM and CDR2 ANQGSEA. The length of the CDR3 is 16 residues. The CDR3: CSVLGGQRLKDTEAFF. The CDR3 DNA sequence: TGCAGCGTTTTAGGGGGACAGCGCCTAAAGGACACTGAAGCTTTCTTT.

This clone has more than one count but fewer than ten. CDR3 sequence (DNA): TGTGCCAGTAAAGGAGGACAGGTTGGGAATCAGCCCCAGCATTTT. It specifies CASKGGQVGNQPQHF. J is TRBJ1-5 and V is TRBV19; 7 bases are shared with TRBD1. In germline, CDR1 is LNHDA, CDR2 SQIVND (reference sequence). The CDR3 runs to 15 residues. J gave up 4 bases and V 7 bases, and 10 bases lay outside the gene matches.

The CDR3 reads CSVEEGQGAYEQYF. In nucleotides, the CDR3 is TGCAGCGTTGAAGAAGGTCAGGGGGCTTACGAGCAGTACTTC. This sequence joins TRBV29-1 and TRBJ2-7; 8 nucleotides line up with TRBD1. Germline V gene data show CDR1 as SQVTM and CDR2 as ANQGSEA. V gave up 0 bases and J gave up 4 bases; unmatched junction bases: 5. This CDR3 has 14 residues.

CDR3 sequence: CASSSPRVRHYGYTF. For the CDR3, the DNA is TGTGCCAGCAGCTCGCCCAGGGTGAGGCACTATGGCTACACCTTC. This chain uses TRBV5-8 with TRBJ1-2, with TRBD1 as a possible D gene (5 bases). The CDR3 covers 15 residues. Per germline, CDR1 SGHTS and CDR2 YDEGEE. V lost 3 bases, J lost 3 bases, and 15 bases lay in between. Together with reference TRBV5-8 and TRBJ1-2, the CDR3 gives the full variable domain: EAGVTQSPTHLIKTRGQQATLRCSPISGHTSVYWYQQALGLGLQFLLWYDEGEERNRGNFPPRFSGRQFPNYSSELNVNALELEDSALYLCASSSPRVRHYGYTFGSGTRLTVV.

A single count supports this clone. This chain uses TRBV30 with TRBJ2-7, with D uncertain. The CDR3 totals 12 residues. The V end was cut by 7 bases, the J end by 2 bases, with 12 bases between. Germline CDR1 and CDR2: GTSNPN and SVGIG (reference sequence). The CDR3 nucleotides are TGTGCCTTTAGTACGGTAACCTACGAGCAGTACTTC. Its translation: CAFSTVTYEQYF.

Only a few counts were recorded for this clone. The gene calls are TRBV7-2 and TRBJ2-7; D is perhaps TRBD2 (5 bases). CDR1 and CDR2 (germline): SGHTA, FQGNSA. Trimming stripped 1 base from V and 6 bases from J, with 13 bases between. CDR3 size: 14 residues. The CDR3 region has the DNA TGTGCCAGCAGCTTAGTTGAAGGGAGTTTCGAGCAGTACTTC. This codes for CASSLVEGSFEQYF.

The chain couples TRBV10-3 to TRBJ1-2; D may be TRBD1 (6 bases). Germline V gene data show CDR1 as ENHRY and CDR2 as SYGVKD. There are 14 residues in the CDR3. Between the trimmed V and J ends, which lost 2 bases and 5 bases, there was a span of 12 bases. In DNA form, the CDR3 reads TGTGCCATCAGTGAGGAAGGGGGTCTTTATGGCTACACCTTC. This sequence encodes CAISEEGGLYGYTF.

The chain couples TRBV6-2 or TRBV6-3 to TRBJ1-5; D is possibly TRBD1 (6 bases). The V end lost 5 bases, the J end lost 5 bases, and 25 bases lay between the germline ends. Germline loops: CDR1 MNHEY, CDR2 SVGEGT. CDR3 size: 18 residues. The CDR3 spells CASSRIRLGQQTDQPQHF. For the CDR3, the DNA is TGTGCCAGCAGTCGCATACGCCTCGGACAGCAAACAGATCAGCCCCAGCATTTT.

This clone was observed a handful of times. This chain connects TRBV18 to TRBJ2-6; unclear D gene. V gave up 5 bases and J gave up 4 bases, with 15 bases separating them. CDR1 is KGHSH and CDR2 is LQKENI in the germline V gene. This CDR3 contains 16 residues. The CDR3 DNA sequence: TGTGCCAGCTCAAAGACCGACATATCAGGGGCCAACGTCCTGACTTTC. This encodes CASSKTDISGANVLTF.